The 2 T cell receptor beta chains given below trace back to one sample, sequenced in a study of cytomegalovirus exposure and HLA in healthy donors (dated by TCRdb to 2016 to 2017). Library preparation used the immunoSEQ multiplex PCR assay. For the multiplex PCR, a mixture combining 60 forward primers for TCR Vbeta segments and 13 reverse primers for TCR Jbeta segments was used. TCRdb stores this immuneACCESS table with in-frame sequences only. Part of the clones is absent; in the studies checked, under half of the shortfall reflects unresolved V genes, and no reason is known for the rest. Within this sample are 100,000 or so clones, with about 79% of them counted one time only. 0.9% to 1.5% of the sample is taken by the ten largest. The material sequenced was PBMCs. These receptors originate from a woman aged 18-29 years in good health and CMV-seronegative.

The gene calls are TRBV7-2 and TRBJ2-5; tentative D call: TRBD2 (5 bases). Germline V gene lookup returns CDR1 SGHTA and CDR2 FQGNSA. Trimming stripped 5 bases from V and 5 bases from J, with 15 bases between. The CDR3 is 14 residues long. CDR3 bases: TGTGCCAGCAGCCCCGGGATGGAGAGGGAGACCCAGTACTTC. It yields the protein CASSPGMERETQYF.

This chain uses TRBV10-3 with TRBJ1-5; 7 bases line up with TRBD1. Per germline, CDR1 ENHRY and CDR2 SYGVKD. V lost 2 bases and J lost 0; bases outside the gene matches: 7. The length of the CDR3 is 17 residues. CDR3 in amino acids: CAISESDRVYSNQPQHF. The CDR3 region has the DNA TGTGCCATCAGTGAGAGCGACAGGGTTTATAGCAATCAGCCCCAGCATTTT.